Listed below are T cell receptor beta chains from one sample, sequenced in a study of technical replicates of blood from a few donors. TCRdb's table, derived via immunoSEQ multiplex PCR, lists solely in-frame clones and lacks some. Of over 65,000 clones listed, over 85% were seen once; the top ten hold over 0.2%. The sequencing sample was made of T cells isolated from PBMCs. These receptors all stem from a human donor in good health. The conserved cysteine and the conserved F or W are not part of the CDR3 here. Size is stated for part of the rows, as once, few or many counts, or as a class when the clone is expanded.

NA	TRBV21-1	TRBJ2-1	ASSNRDGDRPLPGTSGKDAEQF
once	TRBV5-1	TRBJ1-1	ASSLDEGGSTEAF
NA	TRBV6-4	TRBJ2-3	ASSDLLAGGPDTQY
NA	TRBV5-4	TRBJ1-4	ASSPSGDTREKLF
NA	TRBV28	TRBJ1-1	ASSLFSGWDTEAF
NA	TRBV10-3	TRBJ2-6	AISESLSGANVLT
NA	TRBV7-9	TRBJ2-7	ASSSMRPGQRLYEQY
NA	TRBV11-2	TRBJ2-2	ASTPTGTSGSRGWGELF
NA	TRBV9	TRBJ2-3	ASSVDRQGTDTQY
NA	TRBV28	TRBJ2-1	ASRRAYEQF
NA	TRBV5-1	TRBJ2-5	ASSLLSETQY
once	TRBV19	TRBJ1-1	ASQTGFNTEAF
few	TRBV7-2	TRBJ1-5	ASSTQGGQPQH
NA	TRBV5-1	TRBJ2-2	ASSLSGTGPLTGELF
NA	TRBV7-9	TRBJ1-4	ASIEPGGEGGKLF
NA	TRBV27	TRBJ2-7	ASSLQDRVYYEQY